The sequence of this TCR beta chain was determined in a study of OX40 agonist ivuxolimab in advanced cancers. This clone appeared once. Its antigen is still unknown. V lost 0 bases and J lost 12, with 11 bases in between. Germline lookup yields CDR1 LNHNV and CDR2 YYDKDF (reference sequence). This CDR3 comprises 13 residues. Study-level points and caveats: Near-lowest levels of clonal expansion characterized partial responders at 0.1-3.0 mg/kg. Among expanded peripheral T cells, antigen specificity went undetermined.

Sequencing used immunoSEQ multiplex PCR; TCRdb keeps in-frame clones, though not all of them. This table holds about 87,000 clones, approximately 87% found once. This material consisted of CD4+ or CD8+ T cells sorted from blood, taken in a trial of the OX40 agonist ivuxolimab. This chain links TRBV15 with TRBJ1-4; D call uncertain. The TCR was taken from an adult with an advanced solid tumor such as melanoma, head and neck, liver or kidney cancer. CDR3 region: CATSRDADFELFF. CDR3 coding DNA: TGTGCCACCAGCAGAGATGCGGACTTTGAACTGTTTTTT.